Below, 20 T cell receptor beta chains from the same sample are listed, as sequenced in a study of blood T cell repertoires in COVID-19 (TCRdb year 2020). Library preparation was by the immunoSEQ multiplex PCR assay. Held by TCRdb, this immuneACCESS table contains in-frame sequences only and omits some clones. Under half of the omission traces to an unresolved V gene where checked; the cause of the rest is unknown. For this sample there are some 160,000 clones; around 89% appear just once. Clones ranked in the top ten supply roughly 2% of the sample. Sequenced input: peripheral blood. The receptor set was obtained from a man aged 45-65 years who had recovered from COVID-19.

The chain is built from TRBV5-1 and TRBJ1-1; TRBD1 matches 9 bases. Germline trimming cut 4 bases from V and 8 bases from J; bases unmatched to any gene: 12. The CDR3 has 15 residues. The V gene's germline CDR1 is SGHRS and CDR2 YFSETQ. CDR3 amino acids: CASSPTQDRGKEAFF. CDR3 DNA: TGCGCCAGCAGCCCCACCCAGGACAGGGGAAAAGAAGCTTTCTTT.

The chain links TRBV9 to TRBJ2-7; 8 nucleotides match TRBD2. Germline values: CDR1 SGDLS, CDR2 YYNGEE. The CDR3 loop spans 14 amino acids. The V segment lost 0 bases and the J segment 6 bases; nucleotides outside the gene matches: 5. The CDR3 DNA sequence: TGTGCCAGCAGCGTAGAACGGGGGGGCCCCGAGCAGTACTTC. This sequence encodes CASSVERGGPEQYF.

This chain joins TRBV4-3 and TRBJ1-2, with 9 nucleotides matching TRBD1. The CDR3 loop spans 18 amino acids. V gave up 0 bases and J gave up 0 bases; unmatched junction bases: 8. CDR1 LGHNA and CDR2 YSLEER come from the germline V gene. The CDR3: CASSQDTGQGRANYGYTF. The DNA for the CDR3 is TGCGCCAGCAGCCAAGATACGGGACAGGGACGAGCTAACTATGGCTACACCTTC.

CDR3 sequence reads: CASSEDKTGDTGELFF. CDR3 DNA: TGTGCCAGCAGTGAGGATAAAACAGGGGACACCGGGGAGCTGTTTTTT. The genes are TRBV25-1 and TRBJ2-2; TRBD1 matches 7 bases. J was trimmed by 3 bases and V by 3 bases; bases with no gene match: 7. Germline CDR1 MGHDK, CDR2 SYGVNS. The CDR3 extends over 16 amino acids. Variable domain in full (rest from reference TRBV25-1 and TRBJ2-2): EADIYQTPRYLVIGTGKKITLECSQTMGHDKMYWYQQDPGMELHLIHYSYGVNSTEKGDLSSESTVSRIRTEHFPLTLESARPSHTSQYLCASSEDKTGDTGELFFGEGSRLTVL.

In DNA, the CDR3 is TGCAGTGCTAGTCCTCAGGGACATCATAATTCACCCCTCCACTTT. The encoded protein is CSASPQGHHNSPLHF. The rearrangement joins TRBV20-1 to TRBJ1-6; tentative D call: TRBD1 (6 bases). This CDR3 comprises 15 residues. Germline V gene data show CDR1 as DFQATT and CDR2 as SNEGSKA (reference sequence). The V gene lost 3 bases and the J gene lost 5 bases, with 14 bases spanning the gap.

The rearrangement links TRBV2 to TRBJ2-3; perhaps TRBD2 as D (5 bases). Trimming removed 1 base at V and 0 bases at J, with 8 bases between. CDR1 and CDR2 (germline): SNHLY, FYNNEI. The CDR3 contains 15 residues. The CDR3 sequence is CASSEERTSTDTQYF. CDR3 bases: TGTGCCAGCAGTGAAGAAAGGACTAGCACAGATACGCAGTATTTT.

The chain employs TRBV19 and TRBJ2-5; 14 nucleotides align to TRBD2. Per the germline V gene, CDR1 is LNHDA and CDR2 is SQIVND (reference sequence). With V trimmed by 8 bases and J by 3 bases, 5 bases remained unmatched. The CDR3 has 15 amino acids. This chain's CDR3 is CASYGGLAGEETQYF. The CDR3 DNA reads TGTGCCAGTTATGGGGGACTAGCGGGGGAAGAGACCCAGTACTTC. Drawing the rest from reference TRBV19 and TRBJ2-5, the complete variable domain is DGGITQSPKYLFRKEGQNVTLSCEQNLNHDAMYWYRQDPGQGLRLIYYSQIVNDFQKGDIAEGYSVSREKKESFPLTVTSAQKNPTAFYLCASYGGLAGEETQYFGPGTRLLVL.

The chain is built from TRBV18 and TRBJ2-5, with 9 bases matching TRBD1. The germline V gene has CDR1 KGHSH and CDR2 LQKENI. The CDR3 consists of 14 residues. V lost 3 bases and J lost 5; bases outside the gene matches: 4. The CDR3, as DNA: TGTGCCAGCTCACCGGACAGGGGTTGGGAGACCCAGTACTTC. It specifies CASSPDRGWETQYF.

This chain links TRBV6-5 with TRBJ2-7, with D hard to call. The CDR3 length is 15 residues. Trimming removed 0 bases from V and 1 base from J, with 10 bases in between. Looked up from germline, CDR1 is MNHEY and CDR2 is SVGAGI. In DNA form, the CDR3 reads TGTGCCAGCAGTTACTCCCCGAGCCTTTCCTACGAGCAGTACTTC. Protein sequence: CASSYSPSLSYEQYF.

V and J are TRBV18 and TRBJ1-2, with TRBD1 matching over 10 bases. Trimming took 5 bases from V and 6 from J; bases not matched to a gene: 6. This CDR3 comprises 14 residues. Germline values: CDR1 KGHSH, CDR2 LQKENI. The CDR3 DNA reads as TGTGCCAGCTCAAACCGGGACAGGGGCGATGGCTACACCTTC. This sequence encodes CASSNRDRGDGYTF.

V is TRBV2 and J is TRBJ2-7, with 9 positions matching TRBD1. CDR3 length: 20 amino acids. The germline V gene has CDR1 SNHLY and CDR2 FYNNEI. J gave up 4 bases and V 7 bases, and 26 bases lay outside the gene matches. The CDR3 sequence: CASIPSGGGELRGQGYEQYF. The CDR3, as DNA: TGTGCCAGCATTCCGTCCGGCGGAGGGGAATTGAGAGGACAGGGGTACGAGCAGTACTTC.

J is TRBJ2-5 and V is TRBV11-2, with 7 bases fitting TRBD1. V lost 1 base to trimming and J lost 1 base; unmatched junction nucleotides: 3. This CDR3 region has 15 residues. Germline lookup yields CDR1 SGHAT and CDR2 FQNNGV. The DNA of the CDR3 is TGTGCCAGCAGCTTAGCGCCAGGGGGCCAAGAGACCCAGTACTTC. Its protein is CASSLAPGGQETQYF.

The CDR3 region has the DNA TGTGCCAGCAGTTCAGGGGTCGGGGCCAACGTCCTGACTTTC. This sequence encodes CASSSGVGANVLTF. The chain recombines TRBV27 with TRBJ2-6; D may be TRBD1 (6 bases). Germline V gene lookup returns CDR1 MNHEY and CDR2 SMNVEV (reference sequence). V was clipped by 4 bases and J by 4 bases, with 8 bases between them. The CDR3 runs to 14 residues.

The chain recombines TRBV29-1 with TRBJ2-7, with D perhaps TRBD1 (6 bases). This CDR3 is built from 14 residues. Per germline, CDR1 SQVTM and CDR2 ANQGSEA. With 4 bases removed from V and 2 bases from J, the gap between germline ends came to 15 bases. In DNA, the CDR3 is TGCAGCGTTGGGACCGGGACAAGGACCTACGAGCAGTACTTC. It encodes CSVGTGTRTYEQYF.

This clone was picked up a small number of times. The gene calls are TRBV7-9 and TRBJ2-5, with 10 bases aligning to TRBD1. Trimming took 5 bases from V and 2 from J; bases not matched to a gene: 5. The CDR3 consists of 15 residues. Germline V gene data show CDR1 as SEHNR and CDR2 as FQNEAQ (reference sequence). CDR3 protein: CASSDRDRGQETQYF. CDR3 DNA: TGTGCCAGCAGCGACCGGGACAGGGGACAAGAGACCCAGTACTTC. Supplemented by reference TRBV7-9 and TRBJ2-5, the full variable domain reads DTGVSQNPRHKITKRGQNVTFRCDPISEHNRLYWYRQTLGQGPEFLTYFQNEAQLEKSRLLSDRFSAERPKGSFSTLEIQRTEQGDSAMYLCASSDRDRGQETQYFGPGTRLLVL.

The V gene is TRBV5-1, the J gene TRBJ1-3, with 11 bases matching TRBD1. The germline gives CDR1 SGHRS, CDR2 YFSETQ. This CDR3 region has 18 residues. Losses at the gene ends were 3 bases for V and 0 bases for J; bases not matched to a gene: 8. CDR3 residues: CASSSGQGARGSGNTIYF. The CDR3 bases are TGCGCCAGCAGCTCAGGACAGGGGGCGCGAGGCTCTGGAAACACCATATATTTT. The complete variable domain, with remaining parts taken from reference TRBV5-1 and TRBJ1-3, reads KAGVTQTPRYLIKTRGQQVTLSCSPISGHRSVSWYQQTPGQGLQFLFEYFSETQRNKGNFPGRFSGRQFSNSRSEMNVSTLELGDSALYLCASSSGQGARGSGNTIYFGEGSWLTVV.

The rearrangement uses TRBV7-2 and TRBJ2-7; 13 bases match TRBD2. The germline CDR1 and CDR2 sequences are SGHTA and FQGNSA. V dropped 3 bases and J dropped 2; count of bases not matched to a gene: 1. The CDR3 spans 15 residues. The CDR3 loop is CASSLGLAGTYEQYF. DNA for the CDR3: TGTGCCAGCAGCTTGGGACTAGCGGGAACCTACGAGCAGTACTTC. The whole variable domain, filled in from reference TRBV7-2 and TRBJ2-7, reads GAGVSQSPSNKVTEKGKDVELRCDPISGHTALYWYRQSLGQGLEFLIYFQGNSAPDKSGLPSDRFSAERTGGSVSTLTIQRTQQEDSAVYLCASSLGLAGTYEQYFGPGTRLTVT.

The chain carries TRBV29-1 and TRBJ2-2; a weak D match, TRBD1 (6 bases). In germline, CDR1 is SQVTM, CDR2 ANQGSEA. The CDR3 has 14 residues. V shed 6 bases and J shed 1 base, with 12 bases lying between them. The CDR3 protein is CSVLPRGNTGELFF. The CDR3 DNA is TGCAGCGTCCTACCCAGGGGGAACACCGGGGAGCTGTTTTTT.

This clone was found a few times. The V call is TRBV6-1, the J call TRBJ2-2; the D gene is possibly TRBD2 (5 bases). CDR1 MNHNS and CDR2 SASEGT come from the germline V gene. The CDR3 has 16 amino acids. With 2 bases removed from V and 1 base from J, the gap between germline ends came to 11 bases. The CDR3 loop reads CASSERRGRNTGELFF. The DNA of the CDR3 is TGTGCCAGCAGTGAAAGAAGAGGGAGGAACACCGGGGAGCTGTTTTTT.

The chain has TRBV3-1 (or the pseudogene TRBV3-2) and TRBJ2-7; 8 bases align to TRBD1. Germline V gene data show CDR1 as LGHDT and CDR2 as YNNKEL (reference sequence). V shed 1 base and J 3 bases; nucleotides not matched to a gene: 11. The length of the CDR3 is 17 residues. Written as DNA, the CDR3 is TGTGCCAGCAGCCAAGGATTATTCGGGACAGGTGGCTACGAGCAGTACTTC. It codes for CASSQGLFGTGGYEQYF.